Each of the 25 T cell receptor beta chains below was sequenced from the same sample in a study of long-term antiretroviral therapy in people with HIV. The assay used was immunoSEQ (version v3.0), run at survey level. Repertoires were generated with immunoSEQ multiplex PCR, while TCRdb's copy carries only in-frame clones and drops some. The data hold fewer than 20,000 clones, with 86% observed a single time. Material: unsorted PBMCs, obtained 0.5 years after starting antiretroviral therapy. The receptors were sampled from a man aged 40-49 years with HIV.

The CDR3 here is CASSLFRAADGYTF. In DNA form, the CDR3 reads TGTGCCAGCAGCTTATTCCGGGCAGCTGATGGCTACACCTTC. The chain uses TRBV7-8 and TRBJ1-2; no firm D call. Trimming shortened V by 2 bases and J by 6 bases, and 13 bases separated the two germline ends. The CDR3 covers 14 residues. From germline, CDR1 is SGHVS and CDR2 FQNEAQ.

V is TRBV10-1 and J is TRBJ2-7; D possibly uses TRBD1 or TRBD2 (5 bases each). V lost 4 bases and J lost 6, with 13 bases in between. Germline V CDR1 and CDR2: WNHNN, SYGVQD (reference sequence). The CDR3 runs to 13 residues. This CDR3 is CASSGGTSSEQYF. As DNA, the CDR3 is TGCGCCAGCAGTGGGGGGACGTCGTCCGAGCAGTACTTC.

J is TRBJ2-3 and V is TRBV6-4, with 9 bases identical to TRBD2. The germline V gene encodes CDR1 MRHNA and CDR2 SNTAGT. V was pared by 5 bases and J by 3 bases, with 6 bases of the junction left unmatched. This CDR3 has 15 residues. CDR3 amino acids: CASSLGLARTDTQYF. The CDR3 DNA follows: TGTGCCAGCAGTCTCGGACTAGCGAGAACAGATACGCAGTATTTT.

The chain employs TRBV6-5 and TRBJ1-1, with 7 positions matching TRBD1. V shed 5 bases, J shed 8 bases, and the junction held 8 bases outside the gene matches. The length of the CDR3 is 13 residues. Germline-derived CDR1 and CDR2 are MNHEY and SVGAGI. The CDR3 DNA is TGTGCCAGCAGTGCGACAGGGATAGCCGAAGCTTTCTTT. Translated: CASSATGIAEAFF.

In its sample, this clone was seen a few times. The J gene is TRBJ1-2, the V gene TRBV19; D not certain. V was clipped by 3 bases and J by 2 bases, with 19 bases between them. The CDR3 is 17 amino acids. Germline V gene sequence: CDR1 LNHDA, CDR2 SQIVND (reference sequence). The CDR3 DNA sequence: TGTGCCAGTAGTATTGCACCGACGGGTACGGCAAACTATGGCTACACCTTC. This sequence encodes CASSIAPTGTANYGYTF.

Only a few counts were recorded for this clone. This chain's CDR3 is CASSLRSGTVSYNEQFF. In DNA form, the CDR3 reads TGTGCCAGCAGCTTACGGTCCGGGACAGTCTCCTACAATGAGCAGTTCTTC. The J gene is TRBJ2-1, the V gene TRBV11-2; 7 nucleotides match TRBD1. The CDR3 covers 17 residues. Per germline, CDR1 SGHAT and CDR2 FQNNGV. Germline trimming cut 2 bases from V and 0 bases from J; bases unmatched to any gene: 7.

The V and J genes are TRBV18 and TRBJ2-7; 8 nucleotides align to TRBD2. The ends lost 4 bases at V and 1 base at J; junction bases unmatched: 12. This CDR3 has 17 residues. The germline gives CDR1 KGHSH, CDR2 LQKENI. The CDR3 loop reads CASSLGGAGTSSYEQYF. The DNA for the CDR3 is TGTGCCAGCTCACTAGGAGGGGCCGGGACTAGTTCCTACGAGCAGTACTTC.

The rearrangement uses TRBV9 and TRBJ1-4; D gene ambiguous. This CDR3 region has 16 residues. Trimming shortened V by 0 bases and J by 5 bases, and 14 bases separated the two germline ends. Germline CDR1 SGDLS, CDR2 YYNGEE. CDR3 DNA: TGTGCCAGCAGCGTAGCGTCGGGCAGGCAGAATGAAAAACTGTTTTTT. Its translation: CASSVASGRQNEKLFF.

The V and J genes are TRBV5-1 and TRBJ2-1; TRBD2 matches at 10 bases. There are 14 residues in the CDR3. Germline CDR1 and CDR2: SGHRS and YFSETQ. V dropped 0 bases and J dropped 6; count of bases not matched to a gene: 0. The CDR3 nucleotides are TGCGCCAGCAGCTTGGGGACTAGCGGCAATGAGCAGTTCTTC. Its translation is CASSLGTSGNEQFF. The variable domain in full, with the rest retrieved from reference TRBV5-1 and TRBJ2-1, is KAGVTQTPRYLIKTRGQQVTLSCSPISGHRSVSWYQQTPGQGLQFLFEYFSETQRNKGNFPGRFSGRQFSNSRSEMNVSTLELGDSALYLCASSLGTSGNEQFFGPGTRLTVL.

The chain couples TRBV7-2 to TRBJ2-7; D not certain. V shed 1 base and J shed 0 bases, with 4 bases lying between them. This CDR3 contains 13 residues. In germline, CDR1 is SGHTA, CDR2 FQGNSA. Here the CDR3 reads CASSLGVSYEQYF. DNA for the CDR3: TGTGCCAGCAGCTTAGGGGTCTCCTACGAGCAGTACTTC.

J is TRBJ1-4 and V is TRBV28; D uncertain. V dropped 6 bases and J dropped 6 bases, with 14 bases sitting between them. In germline, CDR1 is MDHEN, CDR2 SYDVKM. This CDR3 is 14 amino acids long. CDR3 bases: TGTGCCAGCAGCAAACAAGGAGGAGATGAAAAACTGTTTTTT. The encoded protein is CASSKQGGDEKLFF.

The chain employs TRBV11-1 and TRBJ2-2, with no clear D. The CDR3 runs 14 residues. The germline V and J ends were trimmed by 4 bases and 5 bases, with 11 bases remaining between them. The germline gives CDR1 SGHAT, CDR2 FQDESV (reference sequence). The CDR3 bases are TGTGCCAGCAGCTATACAACTACAACCGGGGAGCTGTTTTTT. Amino acids: CASSYTTTTGELFF.

The genes are TRBV1 and TRBJ2-7; the tabulated D call, TRBD1, remains unverified against the DNA. TRBV1 is recorded as a pseudogene. The CDR3 consists of 21 residues. CDR3 bases: TGCACCAGCAGCCAAGATAGGAGGCACCGAACTCAGAGGGACACAACCTACGAGCAGTACTTC. Its protein is CTSSQDRRHRTQRDTTYEQYF.

The J gene is TRBJ2-3, the V gene TRBV7-9; D call uncertain. The CDR3 spans 14 residues. Germline V gene lookup returns CDR1 SEHNR and CDR2 FQNEAQ (reference sequence). Trimming removed 1 base from V and 2 bases from J, with 7 bases in between. CDR3 nucleotide sequence: TGTGCCAGCAGCTTAGGGACCTACACAGATACGCAGTATTTT. It translates to CASSLGTYTDTQYF.

This clone is judged medium-sized. This chain uses TRBV28 with TRBJ2-7; 8 bases are shared with TRBD2. V lost 3 bases, J lost 12 bases, and 10 bases stayed unmatched. The CDR3 loop spans 13 amino acids. Germline CDR1 MDHEN, CDR2 SYDVKM. For the CDR3, the DNA is TGTGCCAGCAGTTTTTCCACTAGCGGCTACTGGTACTTC. This sequence encodes CASSFSTSGYWYF.

The chain recombines TRBV30 with TRBJ1-1; D is unresolved. The CDR3 runs 13 residues. V lost 3 bases to trimming and J lost 5 bases, with 13 bases between them. Germline V lookup: CDR1 GTSNPN, CDR2 SVGIG (reference sequence). In nucleotides, the CDR3 is TGTGCCTGGAGCGGGAGCAGCGGGACTGAAGCTTTCTTT. It is translated as CAWSGSSGTEAFF.

The chain combines TRBV7-9 with TRBJ1-3; D unresolved. Trimming removed 1 base at V and 5 bases at J, with 6 bases between. The germline V gene encodes CDR1 SEHNR and CDR2 FQNEAQ (reference sequence). The length of the CDR3 is 13 residues. In DNA form, the CDR3 reads TGTGCCAGCAGCTTAGTACTTCGAAACACCATATATTTT. It translates to CASSLVLRNTIYF.

This sequence joins TRBV19 and TRBJ2-5; D could derive from TRBD1 or TRBD2 (5 bases each). The CDR3 extends over 12 amino acids. CDR1 is LNHDA and CDR2 is SQIVND in the germline V gene (reference sequence). The ends were cut back, 5 bases at V and 4 bases at J, with 8 bases in the middle. In DNA, the CDR3 is TGTGCCAGTAGTGGGGGAAGAGAGACCCAGTACTTC. Encoded protein: CASSGGRETQYF. Full variable domain (outside the CDR3, taken from reference TRBV19 and TRBJ2-5): DGGITQSPKYLFRKEGQNVTLSCEQNLNHDAMYWYRQDPGQGLRLIYYSQIVNDFQKGDIAEGYSVSREKKESFPLTVTSAQKNPTAFYLCASSGGRETQYFGPGTRLLVL.

The genes are TRBV6-5 and TRBJ1-5; D possibly corresponds to TRBD1 (6 bases). The CDR3 sequence is 14 residues long. From germline, CDR1 is MNHEY and CDR2 SVGAGI. V was shortened by 2 bases and J by 7 bases, with 12 bases between the two germline ends. The CDR3 spells CASSYTTGGQPQHF. Here the CDR3 DNA reads TGTGCCAGCAGTTACACGACAGGCGGACAGCCCCAGCATTTT.

This chain joins TRBV27 and TRBJ1-1; the match to TRBD1 covers 8 bases. CDR1 and CDR2 (germline): MNHEY, SMNVEV (reference sequence). The V and J ends lost 2 bases and 1 base, in that order; junction bases with no gene match: 6. This CDR3 spans 16 amino acids. Here the CDR3 reads CASSLKAGGWNTEAFF. DNA of the CDR3: TGTGCCAGCAGTTTAAAGGCAGGGGGCTGGAACACTGAAGCTTTCTTT.

The V gene is TRBV7-9, the J gene TRBJ2-7, with 11 bases matching TRBD2. J gave up 0 bases and V 1 base, and 2 bases lay outside the gene matches. Germline V gene data show CDR1 as SEHNR and CDR2 as FQNEAQ (reference sequence). This CDR3 spans 16 amino acids. CDR3 coding DNA: TGTGCCAGCAGCTTAGTCGGGACTAGCGGCTCCTACGAGCAGTACTTC. Its translation is CASSLVGTSGSYEQYF. Supplemented by reference TRBV7-9 and TRBJ2-7, the full variable domain reads DTGVSQNPRHKITKRGQNVTFRCDPISEHNRLYWYRQTLGQGPEFLTYFQNEAQLEKSRLLSDRFSAERPKGSFSTLEIQRTEQGDSAMYLCASSLVGTSGSYEQYFGPGTRLTVT.

The gene calls are TRBV27 and TRBJ1-4; D possibly corresponds to TRBD1 (5 bases). This CDR3 has 15 residues. From germline, CDR1 is MNHEY and CDR2 SMNVEV (reference sequence). Trimming removed 7 bases at V and 3 bases at J, with 15 bases between. CDR3 sequence reads: CASTPFGGSNEKLFF. The DNA of the CDR3 is TGTGCCAGCACCCCTTTCGGGGGATCTAATGAAAAACTGTTTTTT. The full variable domain, rest sourced from reference TRBV27 and TRBJ1-4, is EAQVTQNPRYLITVTGKKLTVTCSQNMNHEYMSWYRQDPGLGLRQIYYSMNVEVTDKGDVPEGYKVSRKEKRNFPLILESPSPNQTSLYFCASTPFGGSNEKLFFGSGTQLSVL.

V is TRBV14 and J is TRBJ1-1, with D possibly being TRBD1 (6 bases). The V end lost 3 bases, the J end lost 6 bases, and 11 bases lay between the germline ends. This CDR3 has 13 residues. The germline V gene encodes CDR1 SGHDN and CDR2 FVKESK. The CDR3 here is CASSHGRGAEAFF. The CDR3, as DNA: TGTGCCAGCAGCCACGGCAGGGGAGCTGAAGCTTTCTTT.

The rearrangement links TRBV28 to TRBJ1-5, with 8 bases aligning to TRBD1. CDR3 length: 14 amino acids. Germline values: CDR1 MDHEN, CDR2 SYDVKM. Trimming at V came to 6 bases and at J to 2 bases, leaving 3 bases not matched to a gene. CDR3 DNA sequence: TGTGCCAGCAGGGTGGACAGGGGCAATCAGCCCCAGCATTTT. Its translation is CASRVDRGNQPQHF.

This chain connects TRBV7-2 to TRBJ2-1, with TRBD2 matching 8 bases. Looked up from germline, CDR1 is SGHTA and CDR2 is FQGNSA. The CDR3 is made up of 16 amino acids. With 4 bases clipped from V and 0 bases from J, the junction kept 5 bases outside the gene matches. The CDR3 DNA reads TGTGCCAGCAGCTCCAGCGGGAGTTCCTCCTACAATGAGCAGTTCTTC. Amino acid sequence: CASSSSGSSSYNEQFF.